The 30 T cell receptor beta chains below come from one sample, sequenced in a study of cytomegalovirus exposure and HLA in healthy donors. Use of 60 Vbeta and 13 Jbeta primers characterized the PCR. Assay: immunoSEQ multiplex PCR; the TCRdb copy retains only in-frame clones and omits some. This sample has 150,000 to 200,000 clones, with 77% found just once. Material for sequencing was PBMCs. The receptor set was obtained from a man younger than 45 in good health and CMV-seropositive.

This sequence joins TRBV7-6 and TRBJ2-3; possible D gene TRBD1, 6 bases. CDR1 is SGHVS, CDR2 FNYEAQ, per germline. V shed 5 bases and J shed 5 bases, with 14 bases lying between them. There are 14 residues in the CDR3. The CDR3 loop reads CASSPRVGGDTQYF. The DNA of the CDR3 is TGTGCCAGCAGCCCCCGGGTAGGGGGAGATACGCAGTATTTT.

This clone was counted a single time. The CDR3: CASSKGQGARTGELFF. The CDR3 DNA reads as TGTGCCAGCAGTAAGGGACAGGGGGCAAGAACCGGGGAGCTGTTTTTT. The rearrangement uses TRBV7-9 and TRBJ2-2; 12 bases are a match to TRBD1. The V and J ends lost 6 bases and 5 bases, in that order; junction bases with no gene match: 7. CDR3 length equals 16 residues. Looked up from germline, CDR1 is SEHNR and CDR2 is FQNEAQ (reference sequence).

The chain employs TRBV5-1 and TRBJ1-6; no clear D gene. The CDR3 runs to 13 residues. V was shortened by 4 bases and J by 6 bases, with 8 bases between the two germline ends. Germline V gene data show CDR1 as SGHRS and CDR2 as YFSETQ. CDR3 nucleotides: TGCGCCAGCAGCCCAGACACTAATTCACCCCTCCACTTT. It encodes CASSPDTNSPLHF. Together with reference TRBV5-1 and TRBJ1-6, the CDR3 gives the full variable domain: KAGVTQTPRYLIKTRGQQVTLSCSPISGHRSVSWYQQTPGQGLQFLFEYFSETQRNKGNFPGRFSGRQFSNSRSEMNVSTLELGDSALYLCASSPDTNSPLHFGNGTRLTVT.

This chain links TRBV6-6 with TRBJ1-1, with 9 bases lining up with TRBD1. V shed 6 bases, J shed 4 bases, and the junction held 6 bases outside the gene matches. CDR3 length: 14 amino acids. Germline V gives CDR1 MNHNY, CDR2 SVGAGI (reference sequence). CDR3 DNA sequence: TGTGCCAGCAGGGGACAGGGAACGAGCACTGAAGCTTTCTTT. It is translated as CASRGQGTSTEAFF.

The chain recombines TRBV9 with TRBJ2-2, with 7 nucleotides matching TRBD2. The germline gives CDR1 SGDLS, CDR2 YYNGEE. Unmatched junction bases numbered 6, after V lost 3 bases and J lost 4 bases. CDR3 length equals 15 residues. The CDR3 here is CASSAAGVFTGELFF. The DNA for the CDR3 is TGTGCCAGCAGCGCGGCGGGAGTTTTCACCGGGGAGCTGTTTTTT.

This chain joins TRBV29-1 and TRBJ2-2, with D possibly matching TRBD2 (5 bases). V shed 3 bases and J shed 2 bases, with 7 bases lying between them. The CDR3 runs to 13 residues. Germline lookup yields CDR1 SQVTM and CDR2 ANQGSEA. The CDR3 reads CSVDRGNTGELFF. The CDR3 bases are TGCAGCGTTGATCGGGGAAACACCGGGGAGCTGTTTTTT.

The J gene is TRBJ2-7, the V gene TRBV28, with D uncertain. Germline-derived CDR1 and CDR2 are MDHEN and SYDVKM. Trimming shortened V by 6 bases and J by 3 bases, and 9 bases separated the two germline ends. CDR3 length equals 12 residues. CDR3: CASRSEIYEQYF. The CDR3 region has the DNA TGTGCCAGCAGATCTGAGATCTACGAGCAGTACTTC.

The chain joins TRBV6-1 to TRBJ2-5; TRBD2 is a possible D gene (6 bases). V lost 3 bases and J lost 11, with 10 bases in between. The germline CDR1 and CDR2 sequences are MNHNS and SASEGT. The CDR3 runs to 11 residues. This CDR3 reads CASSEGGEQYF. The DNA of the CDR3 is TGTGCCAGCAGTGAGGGAGGTGAGCAGTACTTC.

The chain carries TRBV5-1 and TRBJ2-5; D possibly corresponds to TRBD2 (5 bases). The germline V and J ends were trimmed by 5 bases and 1 base, with 9 bases remaining between them. Germline values: CDR1 SGHRS, CDR2 YFSETQ. The CDR3 runs to 13 residues. In DNA form, the CDR3 reads TGCGCCAGCAGATCGGGGATCCAAGAGACCCAGTACTTC. This encodes CASRSGIQETQYF.

The chain is built from TRBV5-3 and TRBJ2-7; tentatively, D is TRBD2 (7 bases). TRBV5-3 is noted as an ORF with a role that remains uncertain. The CDR3 consists of 18 residues. Trimming removed 4 bases from V and 0 bases from J, with 23 bases in between. The chain's CDR3 is CARSEGGGEGVVSYEQYF. The DNA for the CDR3 is TGTGCCAGAAGCGAGGGGGGGGGAGAGGGGGTCGTCTCCTACGAGCAGTACTTC.

This chain joins TRBV2 and TRBJ1-3, with 7 bases lining up with TRBD1. CDR3 length: 17 residues. Germline CDR1 SNHLY, CDR2 FYNNEI. V was clipped by 6 bases and J by 0 bases; unmatched bases: 11. The CDR3 is CASSLGQVQNSGNTIYF. The CDR3 bases are TGTGCCAGCAGCCTCGGACAGGTCCAAAACTCTGGAAACACCATATATTTT.

In its sample, this clone was seen a few times. The V gene is TRBV5-1, the J gene TRBJ1-2, with D tentatively TRBD1 (5 bases). Germline assignment: CDR1 SGHRS and CDR2 YFSETQ. Trimming left V 5 bases short and J 0 bases short, with 11 bases between. The CDR3 sequence is 14 residues long. The CDR3 is CASSVKGTNYGYTF. Here the CDR3 DNA reads TGCGCCAGCAGTGTTAAGGGGACTAACTATGGCTACACCTTC.

V is TRBV5-1 and J is TRBJ2-5; 7 bases match TRBD1. CDR1 is SGHRS and CDR2 is YFSETQ in the germline V gene. The CDR3 has 15 amino acids. With V trimmed by 0 bases and J by 2 bases, 4 bases remained unmatched. The CDR3 nucleotides read TGCGCCAGCAGCTTGGTGGGACAGATACAAGAGACCCAGTACTTC. It encodes CASSLVGQIQETQYF.

The chain combines TRBV6-1 with TRBJ2-2; 8 bases line up with TRBD2. Germline trimming cut 7 bases from V and 4 bases from J; bases unmatched to any gene: 8. The CDR3 spans 15 residues. Germline lookup yields CDR1 MNHNS and CDR2 SASEGT. The CDR3: CASKQRGIGTGELFF. Written as DNA, the CDR3 is TGTGCCAGCAAGCAGCGGGGGATCGGCACCGGGGAGCTGTTTTTT.

The CDR3 DNA reads TGTGCCAGCAGCTTAGCTGGTGGGCGTGAAGGCAATCAGCCCCAGCATTTT. Translated, it gives CASSLAGGREGNQPQHF. The genes are TRBV7-9 and TRBJ1-5, with D unresolved. This CDR3 is built from 17 residues. The ends were cut back, 0 bases at V and 2 bases at J, with 14 bases in the middle. The germline gives CDR1 SEHNR, CDR2 FQNEAQ (reference sequence).

The chain joins TRBV5-5 to TRBJ1-1, with 8 bases lining up with TRBD1. Germline-derived CDR1 and CDR2 are SGHKS and YYEKEE (reference sequence). This CDR3 has 14 amino acids. After removal of 4 bases from V and 5 bases from J, the junction contained 7 bases not matched to a gene. The chain's CDR3 is CASSLGQGGTEAFF. The CDR3 bases are TGTGCCAGCAGCCTTGGACAGGGAGGTACTGAAGCTTTCTTT.

The chain recombines TRBV13 with TRBJ1-2; tentative D call: TRBD1 (6 bases). Germline CDR1 PRHDT, CDR2 FYEKMQ (reference sequence). There are 14 residues in the CDR3. V shed 3 bases and J shed 4 bases, with 12 bases lying between them. The CDR3 bases are TGTGCCAGCAGCTTCAACAGGGTGGGCTATGGCTACACCTTC. Translating it yields CASSFNRVGYGYTF.

This clone was seen a few times. The chain links TRBV5-1 to TRBJ2-3, with D hard to call. CDR1 is SGHRS and CDR2 is YFSETQ in the germline V gene. V lost 6 bases to trimming and J lost 3 bases, with 11 bases between them. The CDR3 covers 13 residues. In DNA form, the CDR3 reads TGCGCCAGCACCCGGAGTACGACAGATACGCAGTATTTT. It yields the protein CASTRSTTDTQYF. The full variable domain, completed using reference TRBV5-1 and TRBJ2-3, is KAGVTQTPRYLIKTRGQQVTLSCSPISGHRSVSWYQQTPGQGLQFLFEYFSETQRNKGNFPGRFSGRQFSNSRSEMNVSTLELGDSALYLCASTRSTTDTQYFGPGTRLTVL.

This clone occurred once. The chain recombines TRBV5-5 with TRBJ2-2, with a weak D call TRBD2 (7 bases). CDR1 is SGHKS and CDR2 is YYEKEE in the germline V gene (reference sequence). The V end lost 5 bases, the J end lost 4 bases, and 12 bases lay between the germline ends. CDR3 length: 14 amino acids. This CDR3 is CASSRGGVTGELFF. The CDR3 nucleotides are TGTGCCAGCAGTCGCGGGGGCGTCACCGGGGAGCTGTTTTTT.

The chain employs TRBV6-5 and TRBJ1-3; 8 bases line up with TRBD1. The trim removed 0 bases at V and 4 bases at J, leaving 5 bases unmatched. Per the germline V gene, CDR1 is MNHEY and CDR2 is SVGAGI. The CDR3 runs 16 residues. This chain's CDR3 is CASSYSISGGGNTIYF. The CDR3 coding sequence is TGTGCCAGCAGTTACTCGATATCAGGGGGCGGAAACACCATATATTTT.

The chain has TRBV19 and TRBJ1-5; TRBD1 aligns across 8 bases. V lost 5 bases to trimming and J lost 4 bases; unmatched junction nucleotides: 7. This CDR3 spans 15 amino acids. The germline gives CDR1 LNHDA, CDR2 SQIVND (reference sequence). In DNA form, the CDR3 reads TGTGCCAGTAGTCTTCGGACAGGGAGTAATCAGCCCCAGCATTTT. This gives the protein CASSLRTGSNQPQHF. The whole variable domain, remainder taken from reference TRBV19 and TRBJ1-5, is DGGITQSPKYLFRKEGQNVTLSCEQNLNHDAMYWYRQDPGQGLRLIYYSQIVNDFQKGDIAEGYSVSREKKESFPLTVTSAQKNPTAFYLCASSLRTGSNQPQHFGDGTRLSIL.

The CDR3 DNA sequence: TGTGCCAGCAGCGAGACTAGCGGGGGGCCCAGCTCCTACAATGAGCAGTTCTTC. This encodes CASSETSGGPSSYNEQFF. J is TRBJ2-1 and V is TRBV5-6; 13 nucleotides line up with TRBD2. Germline V CDR1 and CDR2: SGHDT, YYEEEE. Unmatched junction bases numbered 7, after V lost 4 bases and J lost 0 bases. The CDR3 has 18 residues. The whole variable domain, remainder taken from reference TRBV5-6 and TRBJ2-1, is DAGVTQSPTHLIKTRGQQVTLRCSPKSGHDTVSWYQQALGQGPQFIFQYYEEEERQRGNFPDRFSGHQFPNYSSELNVNALLLGDSALYLCASSETSGGPSSYNEQFFGPGTRLTVL.

The J gene is TRBJ1-2, the V gene TRBV4-1, with D perhaps matching TRBD1 (6 bases). CDR3 length: 15 residues. Per the germline V gene, CDR1 is MGHRA and CDR2 is YSYEKL. Trimming pared 6 bases from V and 2 bases from J, leaving 16 bases between. The CDR3 region is CASRGGPRGNYGYTF. Written as DNA, the CDR3 is TGCGCCAGCAGAGGGGGACCCAGGGGAAACTATGGCTACACCTTC.

The J gene is TRBJ2-3, the V gene TRBV6-1; 9 nucleotides match TRBD2. Germline values: CDR1 MNHNS, CDR2 SASEGT. The CDR3 is 14 amino acids. With 3 bases clipped from V and 7 bases from J, the junction kept 5 bases outside the gene matches. In nucleotides, the CDR3 is TGTGCCAGCAGTGAGAGGACTAGCGCATATACGCAGTATTTT. Amino acids: CASSERTSAYTQYF.

The gene calls are TRBV4-1 and TRBJ1-6; 7 nucleotides match TRBD1. This CDR3 comprises 15 residues. Per the germline V gene, CDR1 is MGHRA and CDR2 is YSYEKL. V was pared by 0 bases and J by 6 bases, with 2 bases of the junction left unmatched. The CDR3: CASSQETGINSPLHF. CDR3 in DNA: TGCGCCAGCAGCCAAGAGACAGGGATTAATTCACCCCTCCACTTT.

In its sample, this clone was seen once. The chain is built from TRBV29-1 and TRBJ1-2; 7 bases fit TRBD1. With 4 bases clipped from V and 0 bases from J, the junction kept 5 bases outside the gene matches. This CDR3 has 14 amino acids. Germline CDR1 reads SQVTM; CDR2 reads ANQGSEA. This CDR3 is CSVGRDSTNYGYTF. Written as DNA, the CDR3 is TGCAGCGTTGGGAGGGACAGTACTAACTATGGCTACACCTTC.

This rearrangement joins TRBV2 to TRBJ2-6; a weak D match, TRBD1 (6 bases). V was pared by 8 bases and J by 5 bases, with 19 bases between. Germline CDR1 reads SNHLY; CDR2 reads FYNNEI. The length of the CDR3 is 16 residues. CDR3 bases: TGTGCCAGCTTGGTTACCTTCCGGGACAGGGCCAACGTCCTGACTTTC. Translated, it gives CASLVTFRDRANVLTF.

The chain couples TRBV10-2 to TRBJ2-5; D ambiguous. The CDR3 length is 12 residues. The ends were cut back, 3 bases at V and 5 bases at J, with 7 bases in the middle. Germline values: CDR1 WSHSY, CDR2 SAAADI. CDR3 nucleotide sequence: TGCGCCAGCAGTGATGCCCGGGAGACCCAGTACTTC. Translating gives CASSDARETQYF.

The V gene is TRBV6-1, the J gene TRBJ1-6, with 7 bases aligning to TRBD1. The germline V gene has CDR1 MNHNS and CDR2 SASEGT. The CDR3 has 17 amino acids. V lost 1 base to trimming and J lost 6 bases; unmatched junction nucleotides: 9. The CDR3 here is CASSEDGGTAINSPLHF. CDR3 in DNA: TGTGCCAGCAGTGAAGATGGGGGGACAGCGATTAATTCACCCCTCCACTTT.

This clone is a singleton in its sample. The chain uses TRBV30 and TRBJ2-4; D is unclear. The CDR3 totals 13 residues. CDR1 GTSNPN and CDR2 SVGIG come from the germline V gene (reference sequence). Trimming stripped 2 bases from V and 9 bases from J, with 14 bases between. This chain's CDR3 is CAWSPGITGIQYF. The DNA of the CDR3 is TGTGCCTGGAGTCCCGGAATCACGGGCATTCAGTACTTC.